This T cell receptor (beta chain) was recovered during a study of CD8 T cells in Susac syndrome (dated 2019 in TCRdb). General notes on the study: Whether CD8+ T cell activation and differentiation in Susac syndrome was antigen driven was tested using repertoire sequencing. What the authors observed across the whole study: The study acknowledged that relatively few individuals were included in the TCR sequencing and HLA analysis.

About this clonotype: The antigen it recognizes is unknown. The sample holds no much larger clone one base away, and base qualities are not on file.

V gives up 8 bases and J gives up 2 bases, and the segment between their germline ends measures 25 bases. The CDR3 starts with the cysteine, ends with the phenylalanine, and has 19 residues. Of all the DNA, just the CDR3 is kept, 57 bases in frame from base 1. RNA was extracted using the RNeasy kit, and roughly 0.5 to 1 ug of the RNA was reverse transcribed with random hexamers. TCR beta CDR3 regions were amplified with the immunoSEQ multiplex PCR assay covering 54 Vbeta and 13 Jbeta segments. PCR amplification bias was corrected using a synthetic template baseline for primer optimization and computational correction. In the source study's methods: Reads were annotated to V, D and J genes per IMGT and analyzed with immunoSEQ Analyzer, keeping only productive sequences. Clonality was calculated as one minus the Shannon entropy normalized by log2 of the number of productive unique sequences. For each patient and control, public and private clones were evaluated among the 100 most prevalent clones. Clones were defined as Susac-specific when absent from the healthy and MS cohorts, from roughly 1,000 published viral clones and from other ImmuneACCESS disease sequences. TCRdb reran the public reads through fastp at Q25 and MiXCR, keeping productive beta chains. Rows are combined by CDR3 protein, so each entry shows the most common genes and DNA. TCRdb assigned the V and J calls; the authors' analysis was not used. The sample table shows a few hundred thousand distinct CDR3 sequences, and roughly 95% are seen once. The biggest ten clones account for approximately 0.07% of the sample.

Peripheral blood CD8+ and CD4+ T cells from healthy donors, Susac syndrome patients and multiple sclerosis patients were profiled by high-throughput TCR beta sequencing. The multiple sclerosis controls were treatment-naive patients whose relapsing-remitting disease, either stable or active, fulfilled the revised McDonald criteria. Bulk CD8+ and CD4+ T cells were purified by magnetic negative isolation, while CD8+ TEMRA cells were enriched using FACS. Blood was collected in EDTA tubes and processed within 24 hours, with PBMCs isolated through density gradient centrifugation. PBMCs destined for TCR sequencing were cryopreserved in liquid nitrogen and later thawed in a 37 °C water bath. Purity of sorted or isolated CD4+, CD8+ and CD8+ TEMRA cells was at least 90%.

Source material: CD4+ T cells from PBMCs. This receptor chain uses TRBV12-3 or TRBV12-4 and TRBJ2-6, with the D gene not clear enough to name. The receptor's source is a human donor with multiple sclerosis. The CDR3 in this case is CASGEPPGPRWPGANVLTF. In nucleotides, the sequence is TGTGCCAGCGGAGAACCGCCGGGCCCGCGATGGCCTGGGGCCAACGTCCTGACTTTC.